This TCR beta chain comes out of a study of post-analysis software for immune sequencing data (dated by TCRdb to about 2015). Turning to the overall study: The recorded disease courses included relapsing-remitting, secondary progressive and progressive-relapsing multiple sclerosis, and some patients had no subtype annotation. A subset of samples was prepared in parallel using single-end sample barcoding, then pooled and co-amplified after Illumina adapter ligation. The patient repertoires were set against about 10 previously published healthy control repertoires from donors whose ages ranged from about 6 to 25 years. Study-wide conclusions, independent of this receptor: Direct clustering with F measure revealed strong co-clustering of samples prepared in the same batch, which led to a batch-effect correction. A handful of TRBV segments, including TRBV5-6, TRBV5-1 and TRBV20-1, were significantly more frequent in patients than controls. The multiple sclerosis patient group was slightly younger than the control group. Compared with controls, multiple sclerosis patients had significantly lower normalized Chao1 diversity, a finding suggesting substantial peripheral T-cell clonal expansion.

To demonstrate the VDJtools post-analysis software, the study profiled TCR beta repertoires from the peripheral blood of about a dozen young patients with multiple sclerosis. The multiple sclerosis patients were children and adolescents between about 6 and 16 years of age. From the cysteine through the phenylalanine, the CDR3 covers 15 amino acids. The retained sequence is limited to the CDR3, 45 bases, with the frame set at the first base. CDR1 and CDR2, looked up from the germline V gene (reference sequence), are DFQATT and SNEGSKA. Turning to this clonotype: Its target antigen remains unknown. Qualities for individual bases were not recorded, and no much larger clone is one base off.

The method was PCR. The sample was run on an Illumina HiSeq 2500. To reduce PCR and sequencing biases, unique molecular identifiers were built into the TCR beta cDNA libraries. About 500,000 cDNA molecules were obtained for every 1 to 10 million input T cells, so each molecule roughly corresponded to one T cell. The patient libraries were prepared and sequenced with the same protocol used for the earlier healthy control dataset. Within a given batch, samples were prepared together, multiplexed and sequenced on the same HiSeq lane. In the authors' own workflow: Raw barcoded reads were processed with MIGEC, and single-read molecular identifier groups were discarded before consensus assembly and CDR3 extraction. Clonotype tables were post-analysed with VDJtools, and diversity was normalized by down-sampling all datasets to the smallest sample size. Repertoire overlap clustering matched CDR3 amino acid but not nucleotide sequences to correct batch-related cross-sample contamination. Starting from the raw public reads, TCRdb applied fastp trimming at Q25, assembled clones with MiXCR and retained in-frame beta chains. All rows with the same CDR3 protein become a single entry with the most common DNA and genes. It is TCRdb's table, rather than the study itself, that gives the V and J calls and clone size. The sample yields under 900,000 distinct CDR3 sequences; roughly 50% were counted once. The ten largest clones take up 4.6% of the sample.

The V and J genes are TRBV20-1 and TRBJ2-7; tentative D gene TRBD2, with 6 bases matching. The J call is in doubt because the DNA end fits TRBJ2-4 better. This clonotype was sampled from a girl between 5 and 17 years old with multiple sclerosis. Material: blood. The DNA sequence is given as TGCAGTGCTAGACAGGGTCTGCGGGAAAAAAACATTCAGTACTTC. Its protein is CSARQGLREKNIQYF.